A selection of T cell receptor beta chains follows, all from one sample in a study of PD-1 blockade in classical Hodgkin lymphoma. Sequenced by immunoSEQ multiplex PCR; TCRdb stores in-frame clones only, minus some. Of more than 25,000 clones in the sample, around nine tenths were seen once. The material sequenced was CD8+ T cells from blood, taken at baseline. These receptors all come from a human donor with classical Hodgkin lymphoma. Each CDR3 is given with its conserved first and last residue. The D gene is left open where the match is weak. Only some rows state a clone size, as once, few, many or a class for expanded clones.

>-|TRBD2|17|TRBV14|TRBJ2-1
TGTGCCAGCAGCTGGAGATGGGGTCTAGCGGCGTCCAATGAGCAGTTCTTC
CASSWRWGLAASNEQFF
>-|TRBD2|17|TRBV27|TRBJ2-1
TGTGCCAGCAGTTTCGCCTGGACTAGCGGGAAAGGCGATGAGCAGTTCTTC
CASSFAWTSGKGDEQFF
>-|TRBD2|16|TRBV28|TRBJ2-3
TGTGCCAGCAGTTTAGGAGTAGCGGGAGGTTCAGATACGCAGTATTTT
CASSLGVAGGSDTQYF
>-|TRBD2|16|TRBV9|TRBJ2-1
TGTGCCAGCAGCGCGACTAGCGGGAGCCTATACAATGAGCAGTTCTTC
CASSATSGSLYNEQFF
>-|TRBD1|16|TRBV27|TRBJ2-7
TGTGCCAGCAGTTACTCCGGGACAGGGGTATTGGACGAGCAGTACTTC
CASSYSGTGVLDEQYF
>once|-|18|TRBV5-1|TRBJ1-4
TGCGCCAGCAGCCCGGACGTTGTGACAGGCCTTGCTAATGAAAAACTGTTTTTT
CASSPDVVTGLANEKLFF
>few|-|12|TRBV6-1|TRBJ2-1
TGTGCCAGCTCTTATGGGGGCCTTGAGCAGTTCTTC
CASSYGGLEQFF
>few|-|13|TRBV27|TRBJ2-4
TGTGCCAGCAGCCCCTCCAACGAGAACATTCAGTACTTC
CASSPSNENIQYF
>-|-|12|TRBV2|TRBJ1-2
TGTGCCAGCAGAGGGACACCGTATGGCTACACCTTC
CASRGTPYGYTF
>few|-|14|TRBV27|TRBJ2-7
TGTGCCAGCAGTTTATCACGCAGGGGAGGGGAGCAGTACTTC
CASSLSRRGGEQYF
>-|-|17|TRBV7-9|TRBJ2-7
TGTGCCAGCAGCTCTCTGATATTACGGGACACCCCCTACGAGCAGTACTTC
CASSSLILRDTPYEQYF
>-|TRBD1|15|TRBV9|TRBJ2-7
TGTGCCAGCAGCGCCTCCGGGACAGGGATCTACGAGCAGTACTTC
CASSASGTGIYEQYF
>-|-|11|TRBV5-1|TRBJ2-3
TGCGCCAGCAGTAAACTAGATACGCAGTATTTT
CASSKLDTQYF
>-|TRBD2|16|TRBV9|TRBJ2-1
TGTGCCAGCAGCGGGGGACTAGCGGGAAGCTACAATGAGCAGTTCTTC
CASSGGLAGSYNEQFF
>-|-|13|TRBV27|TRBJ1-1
TGTGCCAGCGCCTTGAAATCGAACACTGAAGCTTTCTTT
CASALKSNTEAFF
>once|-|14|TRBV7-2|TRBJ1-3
TGTGCCAGCAGCTTGGTGGCAGCCGGAAACACCATATATTTT
CASSLVAAGNTIYF